This paragraph covers one T cell receptor (beta chain) sequence. It lacks a known antigen. Base qualities were left out, and no much larger clone turns up one base away. The sample belongs to a study of brain T cells in children with intractable seizures (dated by TCRdb to the early 2020s). Background on the whole study: A NanoString immunology panel was first used to screen resected brain tissue from 50 to 65 pediatric epilepsy surgery cases for immune gene transcripts. Among the approximately twelve selected surgery cases, pre-surgery blood was additionally sequenced for eight, leaving four cases with brain tissue only. Broader findings and caveats from the paper: Because sequencing depth was different between pre-surgery and post-surgery blood, clones absent from the pre-surgery sample may reflect undersampling. Both public and private clones were found among the top 50 brain clonotypes, and the most abundant public CDR3 in each case closely resembled known HCMV, EBV or influenza A epitope-specific CDR3s. Viral specificity was inferred solely from CDR3 sequence similarity, and the HCMV serostatus of the patients was not known.

Read against the paper, the sample's time point label means: resected brain tissue, or blood drawn just prior to surgery. Surgery cases with the highest brain T cell transcript signatures were selected for TCR beta chain sequencing of brain tissue and, where available, blood. Before surgery, patients had received at least one anti-epileptic drug. The TCR-sequenced patients were children whose drug-resistant epilepsy was caused by tuberous sclerosis complex, focal cortical dysplasia, Rasmussen encephalitis or hemimegalencephaly. Brain samples were frozen blocks of fresh involved resected tissue taken at epilepsy surgery. The Monarch genomic DNA purification kit was used to extract bulk genomic DNA from unsorted brain tissue and whole blood. The immunoSEQ assay was applied to genomic DNA to generate the TCR beta chain sequences. Per the source publication's procedure: CDR3 sequences that did not begin with the conserved framework cysteine at position 104 were removed by hand. Clonality was calculated as one minus the normalized Shannon's Diversity Index, with values ranging from 0 (maximal diversity) to 1 (oligoclonal). Chi-squared comparison-of-proportions tests assessed whether the same CDR3 differed in frequency between samples, such as brain versus blood. Public clonotypes were identified by searching immuneACCESS, and similarity to known antiviral clonotypes was assessed with the VDJdb browser. Here the immuneACCESS table is served through TCRdb, limited to in-frame sequences with V and J called. Missing clones are a known gap in these copies; in checked studies unresolved V genes cover under half, and the rest lacks a known reason. V and J calls and clone size are those listed in that table; D and trimming were worked out from the DNA. The sample records about 5,200 clones, about 92% of which are singletons. About 2.1% of the sample belongs to the ten largest clones.

Sequenced material: resected brain tissue, taken at surgery. This clonotype was sampled from a boy younger than two with focal cortical dysplasia and intractable seizures.

The CDR3 corresponds to CASSLEGATEAFF. The nucleotide sequence reads TGTGCCAGCAGCCTGGAGGGGGCTACTGAAGCTTTCTTT. This chain joins TRBV7-2 to TRBJ1-1; the junction holds 7 bases that match TRBD1. The germline V gene sets CDR1 to SGHTA and CDR2 to FQGNSA. The CDR3 spans 13 residues, from the cysteine through the phenylalanine. CDR3 DNA is the only sequence kept; it has 39 bases, read in frame from the first base. V loses 5 bases at its end and J loses 5 bases; junction bases beyond the gene matches: 5.